The rows below give T cell receptor beta chains drawn from one sample of a study of T cell responses to AZD1222 COVID-19 vaccine. The method was immunoSEQ multiplex PCR; TCRdb's version includes in-frame clones alone and lacks a portion of them. The table includes some 130,000 clones, 90% to 95% detected once. The material sequenced was peripheral blood, taken on day 0 of AZD1222 vaccination. The receptors shown here come from an adult in good health. CDR3s include the opening cysteine and the closing phenylalanine or tryptophan. Size tells how often a clone was seen (once, few, many) or the class of an expanded clone, and some rows leave it out.

v_call	clone_size	cdr3_aa
TRBV6-5	-	CASSYGQQMEQYF
TRBV19	-	CASSIMAQRKLNTEAFF
TRBV9	-	CASQREQGGTGELFF
TRBV5-4	few	CASSLFGDSNTGELFF
TRBV3-1/TRBV3-2	-	CASSQAGDYGYTF
TRBV3-1/TRBV3-2	-	CASSSSYEQYF
TRBV5-4	-	CASSPPWLTNEQFF
TRBV25-1	-	CASSGQFNQPQHF
TRBV6-2/TRBV6-3	medium-sized	CASSFGGGETETQYF
TRBV7-9	-	CASSLGVEIANTGELFF
TRBV9	once	CASSPPGTLSTDTQYF
TRBV30	-	CAWSVPRDRGLEGYTF
TRBV10-3	-	CATTPRDGNQPQHF
TRBV9	-	CASSVEVMNTEAFF
TRBV11-3	-	CASSLAGHNEQFF
TRBV5-1	once	CASSETGGSGNTIYF
TRBV6-2/TRBV6-3	-	CASSGTGALSYEQYF
TRBV7-2	few	CASSKGLAGSYNEQFF
TRBV24-1	-	CATSGLADTQYF
TRBV7-8	-	CASSRETQYF
TRBV11-3	-	CASSLLGTPYNEQFF
TRBV9	-	CASSVGRGAWGETQYF
TRBV28	-	CASSFSPLGGRYEQYF
TRBV10-3	-	CAISESRAKDRGNSPLHF
TRBV7-9	-	CASSLGDRANTEAFF
TRBV5-1	-	CASSPGTGGLWGGNQPQHF
TRBV29-1	-	CSVGHLGGGEQFF
TRBV15	-	CATSRDSWTVRGPTDTQYF
TRBV6-4	-	CARGTGGGTEAFF
TRBV6-6	-	CASSYGSRGPYEQYF
TRBV14	-	CASSQTTQAGYEQYF
TRBV5-4	once	CASSLGAIQNTEAFF
TRBV11-3	-	CASSLQGNTEAFF
TRBV4-3	-	CASSQRGGYEQYF
TRBV2	-	CASRTTGNQPQHF
TRBV6-6	once	CASSYSAGDTEAFF
TRBV6-5	-	CASSRPTREGGYTF
TRBV27	-	CASSLRTSGSFVTQYF
TRBV5-6	-	CASSLTGWSTNEKLFF
TRBV5-1	-	CASSSGTYYGYTF
TRBV23-1	-	CASSRDLSGRVTDTQYF
TRBV6-5	-	CASSYRDRVGYTF
TRBV6-4	-	CASSREAGAYEQYF
TRBV30	once	CAWSVGYNQPQHF
TRBV25-1	-	CASRKTEYEQYF
TRBV30	-	CAWPGGGAGGGYTF
TRBV12-3/TRBV12-4	-	CASSLLGNEQFF
TRBV27	-	CASSPRSGGGNEKLFF
TRBV28	-	CASQFFTAAPSFYGYTF
TRBV9	-	CASSVGSSGPNEQFF
TRBV3-1/TRBV3-2	-	CASSQVVKAEQYF
TRBV5-1	-	CASSNRDAADTQYF
TRBV5-6	-	CASSAQHMGGRTYGYTF